This record covers a single TCR beta chain. The data are from a study of blood T cell repertoires in COVID-19. As handled by the study authors: Researchers report that nucleated cell counts were estimated from reference gene primer amplification. The repertoire was sequenced with immunoSEQ multiplex PCR; TCRdb's copy has only in-frame clones and lacks some. V and J calls and clone size follow that table, whereas D and trimming were derived from the DNA. Of about 310,000 clones in the sample, approximately 81% were seen once. The CDR3 is made up of 13 amino acids. V was shortened by 1 base and J by 3 bases, with 6 bases between the two germline ends. Germline V CDR1 and CDR2: LGHNA, YNFKEQ. Living in under 30 US areas, the participants were between about 18 and 95 years of age.

The rearrangement joins TRBV4-2 to TRBJ1-1; D may be TRBD1 (5 bases). The sequenced sample was PBMCs or T cells enriched from blood (not recorded which). The sequence was collected from a woman aged 25 to 39 who had been exposed to COVID-19. Here the CDR3 reads CASSQGGHTEAFF. In DNA form, the CDR3 reads TGTGCCAGCAGCCAAGGGGGCCACACTGAAGCTTTCTTT.